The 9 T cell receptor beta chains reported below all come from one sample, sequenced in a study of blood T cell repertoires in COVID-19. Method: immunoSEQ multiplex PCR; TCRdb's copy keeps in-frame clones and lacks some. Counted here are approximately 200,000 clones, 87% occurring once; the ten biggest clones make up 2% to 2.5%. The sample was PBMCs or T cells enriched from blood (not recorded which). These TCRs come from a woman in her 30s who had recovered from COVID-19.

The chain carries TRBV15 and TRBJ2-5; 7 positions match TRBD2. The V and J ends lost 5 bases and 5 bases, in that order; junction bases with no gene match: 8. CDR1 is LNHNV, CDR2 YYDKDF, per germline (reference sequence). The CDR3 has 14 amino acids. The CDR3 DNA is TGTGCCACCAGCCTCCGACTAGCAGGCGAGACCCAGTACTTC. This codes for CATSLRLAGETQYF.

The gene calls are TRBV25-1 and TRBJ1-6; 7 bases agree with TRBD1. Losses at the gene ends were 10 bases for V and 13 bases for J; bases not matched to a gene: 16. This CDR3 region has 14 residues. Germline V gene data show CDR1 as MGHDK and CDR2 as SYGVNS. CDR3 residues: CATLGQARSSPLHF. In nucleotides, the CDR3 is TGTGCCACCCTTGGACAGGCTCGTTCGTCGCCCCTCCACTTT.

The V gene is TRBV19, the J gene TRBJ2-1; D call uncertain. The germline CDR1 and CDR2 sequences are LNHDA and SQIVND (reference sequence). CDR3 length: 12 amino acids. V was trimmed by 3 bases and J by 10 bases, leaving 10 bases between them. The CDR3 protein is CASSMVNGEQFF. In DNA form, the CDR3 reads TGTGCCAGTAGTATGGTGAACGGGGAGCAGTTCTTC.

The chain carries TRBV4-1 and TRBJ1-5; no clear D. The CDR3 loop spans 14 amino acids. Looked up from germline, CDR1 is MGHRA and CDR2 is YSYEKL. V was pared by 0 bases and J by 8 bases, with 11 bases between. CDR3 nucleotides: TGCGCCAGCAGCCAAGATGCGGGTCCGGAGCCCCAGCATTTT. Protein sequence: CASSQDAGPEPQHF.

The CDR3 DNA reads as TGTGCCAGCAGCCCTCGTCGGGGGAGCACTGAAGCTTTCTTT. Residues: CASSPRRGSTEAFF. The V and J genes are TRBV9 and TRBJ1-1, with D possibly matching TRBD1 (5 bases). The V gene's germline CDR1 is SGDLS and CDR2 YYNGEE. The V end lost 4 bases, the J end lost 4 bases, and 14 bases lay between the germline ends. The CDR3 is 14 amino acids.

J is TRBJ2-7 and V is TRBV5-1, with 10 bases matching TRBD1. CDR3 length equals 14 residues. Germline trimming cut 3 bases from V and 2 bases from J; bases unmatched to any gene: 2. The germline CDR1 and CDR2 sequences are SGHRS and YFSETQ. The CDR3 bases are TGCGCCAGCAGCTCCGGGACAGGGGCCTACGAGCAGTACTTC. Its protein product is CASSSGTGAYEQYF.

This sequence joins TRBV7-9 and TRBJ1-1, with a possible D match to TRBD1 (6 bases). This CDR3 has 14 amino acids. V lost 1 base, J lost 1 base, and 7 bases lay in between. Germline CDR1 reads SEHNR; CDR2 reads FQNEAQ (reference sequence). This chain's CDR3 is CASSLEQGNTEAFF. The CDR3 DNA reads TGTGCCAGCAGCTTAGAACAGGGGAACACTGAAGCTTTCTTT.

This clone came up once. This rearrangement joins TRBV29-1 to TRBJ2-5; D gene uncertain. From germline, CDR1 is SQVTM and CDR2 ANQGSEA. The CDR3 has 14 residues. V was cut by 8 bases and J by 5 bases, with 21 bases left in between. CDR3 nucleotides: TGCAGCTCCCAACGTCATTCACCCGGGGAGACCCAGTACTTC. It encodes CSSQRHSPGETQYF.

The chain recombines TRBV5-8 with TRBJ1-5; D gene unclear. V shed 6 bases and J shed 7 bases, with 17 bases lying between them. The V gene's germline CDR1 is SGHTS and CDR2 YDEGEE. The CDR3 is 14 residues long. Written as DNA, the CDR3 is TGTGCCAGCACCTTTGACCCCAGCGACCAGCCCCAGCATTTT. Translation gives CASTFDPSDQPQHF.